Sequencing of this T cell receptor (beta chain) was carried out in a study of T-cell memory formation after mild COVID-19. Overall study: Among the donors, TCR clusters were largely specific to each donor. Study conclusions and caveats: Clones that contracted from day 15 to 85 were balanced CD4/CD8, while later expanders leaned CD4+. CD4+ contracting clones lay mainly in CM and EM, CD8+ ones in EMRA.

From the 5' RACE reads, TCRdb called clonotypes with MiXCR, one entry per CDR3 protein. The sample has some 350,000 distinct CDR3 sequences; over 10% are singletons. This CDR3 contains 14 residues. Germline V gene sequence: CDR1 SGHRS, CDR2 YFSETQ. V gave up 7 bases and J gave up 4 bases, with 14 bases separating them. As concerns this clonotype: The target antigen is unknown.

The chain carries TRBV5-1 and TRBJ2-2, with a tentative D call TRBD2 (6 bases). The clonotype originates from a man between 18 and 29 years old who had mild COVID-19 (a few samples of this study predate the infection). Cell type and time point are not known. Sequenced material: PBMCs or a T cell subset sorted from them (not recorded which). In DNA, the CDR3 is TGCGCCAGCCAGCGTTCCGGGAGCACCGGGGAGCTGTTTTTT. Translated: CASQRSGSTGELFF.